One sample yielded the 27 T cell receptor beta chains listed below, sequenced in a study of cytomegalovirus exposure and HLA in healthy donors. PCR used 60 Vbeta primers and 13 Jbeta primers. Using immunoSEQ multiplex PCR, the repertoire was profiled, and TCRdb retains in-frame clones only, with some absent. The sample yields some 150,000 clones, about 78% seen once. Sequencing was done on a sample of PBMCs. The receptors originated from a male donor in good health and CMV-seronegative.

The gene calls are TRBV5-6 and TRBJ1-2, with D possibly being TRBD1 (5 bases). CDR1 is SGHDT and CDR2 is YYEEEE in the germline V gene. This CDR3 region has 14 residues. V was cut by 1 base and J by 8 bases, with 15 bases left in between. The CDR3 DNA follows: TGTGCCAGCAGCTTGAGGCCGCAGGGCACGGGCTACACCTTC. It specifies CASSLRPQGTGYTF. Full variable domain (rest looked up from reference TRBV5-6 and TRBJ1-2): DAGVTQSPTHLIKTRGQQVTLRCSPKSGHDTVSWYQQALGQGPQFIFQYYEEEERQRGNFPDRFSGHQFPNYSSELNVNALLLGDSALYLCASSLRPQGTGYTFGSGTRLTVV.

The genes are TRBV19 and TRBJ2-3, with D possibly TRBD1 on 5 matching bases. The CDR3 extends over 14 amino acids. Germline V gene lookup returns CDR1 LNHDA and CDR2 SQIVND (reference sequence). V was clipped by 5 bases and J by 0 bases, with 9 bases between them. CDR3 coding DNA: TGTGCCAGTAGTCTGGGGCCAAGCACAGATACGCAGTATTTT. It yields the protein CASSLGPSTDTQYF.

The rearrangement links TRBV7-7 to TRBJ2-1, with 11 bases identical to TRBD2. The V and J ends lost 5 bases and 4 bases, in that order; junction bases with no gene match: 4. Germline CDR1 is SSHAT and CDR2 is FNYEAQ (reference sequence). This CDR3 is built from 15 residues. CDR3 bases: TGTGCCAGCAGCCATGGGACTAGCGGATACAATGAGCAGTTCTTC. Protein: CASSHGTSGYNEQFF.

This chain uses TRBV5-4 with TRBJ2-5; 9 positions agree with TRBD1. The trim removed 2 bases at V and 4 bases at J, leaving 9 bases unmatched. CDR1 and CDR2 from the germline V gene are SGHNT and YYREEE (reference sequence). The CDR3 is 16 amino acids. CDR3 DNA: TGTGCCAGCAGCTTAACAACGGGACAGGGTACAGAGACCCAGTACTTC. Its protein is CASSLTTGQGTETQYF.

V usage is TRBV19 and J usage is TRBJ1-6, with 11 bases fitting TRBD1. The CDR3 is 16 residues long. With 6 bases clipped from V and 7 bases from J, the junction kept 8 bases outside the gene matches. The germline V gene has CDR1 LNHDA and CDR2 SQIVND (reference sequence). CDR3: CASSPDRGHRNSPLHF. In DNA, the CDR3 is TGTGCCAGTAGCCCGGACAGGGGGCATCGCAATTCACCCCTCCACTTT.

This clone was seen only a few times. The chain joins TRBV29-1 to TRBJ2-1, with 10 bases that match TRBD2. CDR3 length: 14 residues. Germline CDR1 is SQVTM and CDR2 is ANQGSEA. V dropped 4 bases and J dropped 9; count of bases not matched to a gene: 9. CDR3 in amino acids: CSVGGLATGGEQFF. CDR3 bases: TGCAGCGTTGGGGGACTAGCGACCGGAGGTGAGCAGTTCTTC.

This rearrangement joins TRBV6-5 to TRBJ2-1; tentative D call: TRBD2 (5 bases). This CDR3 region has 11 residues. Germline V lookup: CDR1 MNHEY, CDR2 SVGAGI. V lost 8 bases to trimming and J lost 11 bases, with 13 bases between them. Here the CDR3 DNA reads TGTGCCAGCCACGGGGAGACAAAGCAGTTCTTC. Amino acid sequence: CASHGETKQFF.

This clone is a singleton in its sample. The chain combines TRBV5-5 with TRBJ1-1, with D tentatively TRBD1 (6 bases). Deletions cut 4 bases from V and 0 bases from J, with 16 bases between. This CDR3 spans 16 amino acids. Germline V gives CDR1 SGHKS, CDR2 YYEKEE (reference sequence). For the CDR3, the DNA is TGTGCCAGCAGCCCCCTGTGGGGGGGCATGAACACTGAAGCTTTCTTT. Protein sequence: CASSPLWGGMNTEAFF.

The rearrangement links TRBV6-5 to TRBJ2-3; TRBD2 is a possible D gene (6 bases). The germline V and J ends were trimmed by 6 bases and 5 bases, with 12 bases remaining between them. The CDR3 contains 13 residues. Germline lookup yields CDR1 MNHEY and CDR2 SVGAGI. CDR3: CASSTTRQDTQYF. For the CDR3, the DNA is TGTGCCAGCAGCACGACTAGGCAAGATACGCAGTATTTT.

The chain joins TRBV4-2 to TRBJ2-7; 10 bases align to TRBD1. CDR1 and CDR2 from the germline V gene are LGHNA and YNFKEQ. Trimming at V came to 3 bases and at J to 5 bases, leaving 10 bases not matched to a gene. The length of the CDR3 is 16 residues. The CDR3 bases are TGTGCCAGCAGCCATGGGGGCGGGACAGGGGTGGACGAGCAGTACTTC. Protein sequence: CASSHGGGTGVDEQYF.

V is TRBV5-4 and J is TRBJ1-1; D may be TRBD1 (5 bases). Germline CDR1 is SGHNT and CDR2 is YYREEE (reference sequence). Trimming took 2 bases from V and 4 from J, leaving 21 bases between them. This CDR3 spans 17 amino acids. The CDR3: CASSFNRQIPQGTEAFF. As DNA, the CDR3 is TGTGCCAGCAGCTTTAACCGACAGATACCTCAGGGCACTGAAGCTTTCTTT.

V and J are TRBV19 and TRBJ2-3; a possible D gene is TRBD2 (5 bases). Germline CDR1 reads LNHDA; CDR2 reads SQIVND (reference sequence). Between the trimmed V and J ends, which lost 1 base and 2 bases, there was a span of 10 bases. The CDR3 spans 15 residues. The CDR3 DNA sequence: TGTGCCAGTAGTATAGGAGCGGTACTCACAGATACGCAGTATTTT. The encoded protein is CASSIGAVLTDTQYF. The complete variable domain, with remaining parts taken from reference TRBV19 and TRBJ2-3, reads DGGITQSPKYLFRKEGQNVTLSCEQNLNHDAMYWYRQDPGQGLRLIYYSQIVNDFQKGDIAEGYSVSREKKESFPLTVTSAQKNPTAFYLCASSIGAVLTDTQYFGPGTRLTVL.

On this clone itself: The junction differs from germline at one of its ends, possibly a read error. The chain links TRBV14 to TRBJ2-7; D is unresolved. CDR3 length: 13 amino acids. Germline CDR1 SGHDN, CDR2 FVKESK. This chain's CDR3 is CASSKESWAEQYF. DNA for the CDR3: TGTGCCAGCAGCAAAGAAAGCTGGGCAGAGCAGTACTTC.

This chain links TRBV5-1 with TRBJ2-1, with D unclear. Trimming removed 3 bases at V and 5 bases at J, with 12 bases between. The CDR3 contains 14 residues. Germline values: CDR1 SGHRS, CDR2 YFSETQ. The CDR3 DNA reads TGCGCCAGCAGCTGGCAGGCCCCGGACAATGAGCAGTTCTTC. It encodes CASSWQAPDNEQFF.

This clone has only a few counts. The V gene is TRBV2, the J gene TRBJ1-2; 8 nucleotides line up with TRBD1. CDR1 is SNHLY, CDR2 FYNNEI, per germline. Trimming at V came to 4 bases and at J to 4 bases, leaving 11 bases not matched to a gene. This CDR3 region has 16 residues. The CDR3 bases are TGTGCCAGCAGTGGTTCGGACAGGGTAATGGGCTATGGCTACACCTTC. Its translation is CASSGSDRVMGYGYTF.

This clone was seen a few times. V and J are TRBV4-3 and TRBJ2-5, with TRBD1 identical over 8 bases. The DNA matches TRBJ2-7 better at its end, which makes the J call doubtful. This CDR3 is built from 13 residues. The germline CDR1 and CDR2 sequences are LGHNA and YSLEER. In nucleotides, the CDR3 is TGCGCCAGCAGCCAAATAACAGGGGGCGAGCAGTACTTC. Its protein product is CASSQITGGEQYF.

The chain employs TRBV6-5 and TRBJ1-1, with a weak D call TRBD1 (6 bases). With 4 bases removed from V and 4 bases from J, the gap between germline ends came to 10 bases. From germline, CDR1 is MNHEY and CDR2 SVGAGI. The CDR3 is made up of 13 amino acids. The CDR3 coding sequence is TGTGCCAGCAGTTCCCGGACAGTCACTGAAGCTTTCTTT. Encoded protein: CASSSRTVTEAFF.

The gene calls are TRBV19 and TRBJ1-2; 8 bases line up with TRBD1. The CDR3 extends over 12 amino acids. V shed 9 bases, J shed 10 bases, and the junction held 10 bases outside the gene matches. CDR1 and CDR2 from the germline V gene are LNHDA and SQIVND (reference sequence). CDR3 in DNA: TGTGCCAGCACGACAGGGGTTTCTGACTACACCTTC. It encodes CASTTGVSDYTF.

This sequence joins TRBV19 and TRBJ1-2, with 8 nucleotides matching TRBD1. CDR1 and CDR2 (germline): LNHDA, SQIVND (reference sequence). The ends lost 5 bases at V and 2 bases at J; junction bases unmatched: 4. This CDR3 contains 14 residues. This CDR3 reads CASSRTGQNYGYTF. CDR3 bases: TGTGCCAGTAGTCGGACAGGGCAAAACTATGGCTACACCTTC.

V usage is TRBV6-5 and J usage is TRBJ1-6; 11 bases are a match to TRBD1. The CDR3 consists of 15 residues. Losses at the gene ends were 0 bases for V and 9 bases for J; bases not matched to a gene: 1. CDR1 and CDR2 from the germline V gene are MNHEY and SVGAGI. The CDR3 nucleotides are TGTGCCAGCAGTTACTCGGGGACAGGGGGTTCACCCCTCCACTTT. Its translation: CASSYSGTGGSPLHF.

This clone was counted between two and nine times. The chain combines TRBV7-6 with TRBJ1-4, with D possibly matching TRBD1 (6 bases). The germline V gene has CDR1 SGHVS and CDR2 FNYEAQ. The V gene lost 5 bases and the J gene lost 8 bases, with 12 bases spanning the gap. CDR3 length: 13 amino acids. The CDR3 nucleotides are TGTGCCAGCAGCAGGGACCAGGGGGAAAAACTGTTTTTT. The encoded protein is CASSRDQGEKLFF.

This clone was picked up a small number of times. The CDR3 loop reads CASSSGVGNTIYF. The CDR3 DNA is TGTGCCAGCAGCTCAGGGGTTGGAAACACCATATATTTT. The chain employs TRBV7-2 and TRBJ1-3, with D possibly being TRBD1 (6 bases). The V end was cut by 4 bases, the J end by 3 bases, with 7 bases between. Looked up from germline, CDR1 is SGHTA and CDR2 is FQGNSA. This CDR3 region has 13 residues.

V is TRBV9 and J is TRBJ1-5; tentative D call: TRBD1 (6 bases). Germline V gene data show CDR1 as SGDLS and CDR2 as YYNGEE. There are 14 residues in the CDR3. The V gene lost 3 bases and the J gene lost 10 bases, with 17 bases spanning the gap. CDR3 in DNA: TGTGCCAGCAGCGCTGGGACATACGAGGAACCCCAGCATTTT. It yields the protein CASSAGTYEEPQHF.

J is TRBJ2-1 and V is TRBV7-2, with D uncertain. The V and J ends lost 5 bases and 0 bases respectively, with 11 bases between them. Germline-derived CDR1 and CDR2 are SGHTA and FQGNSA. The CDR3 consists of 15 residues. CDR3 loop: CASSPNPSSYNEQFF. Written as DNA, the CDR3 is TGTGCCAGCAGCCCAAACCCCAGCTCCTACAATGAGCAGTTCTTC.

The chain couples TRBV6-5 to TRBJ1-1, with D perhaps TRBD1 (5 bases). The CDR3 runs 13 residues. The V end lost 7 bases, the J end lost 1 base, and 10 bases lay between the germline ends. Germline CDR1 is MNHEY and CDR2 is SVGAGI. CDR3 sequence: CASKPTGNTEAFF. The CDR3 nucleotides read TGTGCCAGCAAACCCACAGGGAACACTGAAGCTTTCTTT.

This sequence joins TRBV5-1 and TRBJ2-4, with 9 positions matching TRBD1. J gave up 9 bases and V 0 bases, and 7 bases lay outside the gene matches. The CDR3 sequence is 15 residues long. Germline CDR1 is SGHRS and CDR2 is YFSETQ. The CDR3 here is CASSLGDRALGIQYF. CDR3 bases: TGCGCCAGCAGCTTGGGGGACAGGGCTCTAGGCATTCAGTACTTC.

This clone showed up just a few times. This chain uses TRBV28 with TRBJ1-2, with D perhaps TRBD1 (5 bases). The CDR3 is made up of 13 amino acids. Trimming cost V 2 bases and J 5 bases, with 9 bases left between them. CDR1 and CDR2 (germline): MDHEN, SYDVKM. CDR3 region: CASSLNRWYGYTF. CDR3 DNA sequence: TGTGCCAGCAGTTTAAACAGGTGGTATGGCTACACCTTC.